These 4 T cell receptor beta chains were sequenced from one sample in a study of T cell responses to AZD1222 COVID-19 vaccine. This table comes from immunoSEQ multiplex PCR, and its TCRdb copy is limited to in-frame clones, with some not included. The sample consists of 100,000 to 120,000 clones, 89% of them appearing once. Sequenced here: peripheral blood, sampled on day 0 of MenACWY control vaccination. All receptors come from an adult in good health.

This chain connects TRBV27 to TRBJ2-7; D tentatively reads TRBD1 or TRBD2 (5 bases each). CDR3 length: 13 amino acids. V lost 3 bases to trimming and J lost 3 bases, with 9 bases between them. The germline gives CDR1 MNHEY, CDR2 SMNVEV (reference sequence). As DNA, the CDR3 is TGTGCCAGCAGTTTGGGACGGTACTACGAGCAGTACTTC. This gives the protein CASSLGRYYEQYF.

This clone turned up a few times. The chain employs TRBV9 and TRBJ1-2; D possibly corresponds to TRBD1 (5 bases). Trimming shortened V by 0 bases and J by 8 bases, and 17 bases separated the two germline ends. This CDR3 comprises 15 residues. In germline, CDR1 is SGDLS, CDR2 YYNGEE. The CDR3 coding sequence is TGTGCCAGCAGCGTAGAGCCCATGCAGGGCCAAGGCTACACCTTC. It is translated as CASSVEPMQGQGYTF.

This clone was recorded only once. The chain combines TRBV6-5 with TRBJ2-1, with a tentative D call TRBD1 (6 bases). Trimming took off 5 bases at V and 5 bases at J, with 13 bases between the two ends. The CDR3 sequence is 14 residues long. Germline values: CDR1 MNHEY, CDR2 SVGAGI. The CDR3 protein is CASSQTGFNNEQFF. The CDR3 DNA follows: TGTGCCAGCAGTCAAACAGGGTTCAACAATGAGCAGTTCTTC.

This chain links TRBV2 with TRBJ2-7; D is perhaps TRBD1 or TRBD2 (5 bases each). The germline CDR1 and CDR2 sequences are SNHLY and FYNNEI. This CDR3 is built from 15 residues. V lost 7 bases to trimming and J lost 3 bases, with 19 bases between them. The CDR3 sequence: CASTPGTPNRYEQYF. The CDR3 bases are TGTGCCAGCACCCCCGGGACCCCAAACCGCTACGAGCAGTACTTC.